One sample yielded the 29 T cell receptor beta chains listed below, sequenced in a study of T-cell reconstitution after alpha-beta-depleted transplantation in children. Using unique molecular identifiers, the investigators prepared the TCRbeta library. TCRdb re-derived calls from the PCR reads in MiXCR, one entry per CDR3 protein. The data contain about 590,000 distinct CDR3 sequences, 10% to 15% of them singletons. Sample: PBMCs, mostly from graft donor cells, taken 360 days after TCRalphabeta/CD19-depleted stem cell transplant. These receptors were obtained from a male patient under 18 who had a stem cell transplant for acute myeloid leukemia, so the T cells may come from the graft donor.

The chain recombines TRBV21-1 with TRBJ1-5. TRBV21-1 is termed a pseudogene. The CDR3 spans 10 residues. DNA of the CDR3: TGTGCCAGCAGCAAAAACCGATGCGATTTT. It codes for CASSKNRCDF.

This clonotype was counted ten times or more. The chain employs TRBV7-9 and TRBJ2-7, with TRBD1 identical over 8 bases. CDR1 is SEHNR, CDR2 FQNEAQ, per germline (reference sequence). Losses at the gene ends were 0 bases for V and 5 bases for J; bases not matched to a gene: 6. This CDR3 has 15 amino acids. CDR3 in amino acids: CASSLARTGLHEQYF. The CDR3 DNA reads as TGTGCCAGCAGCTTAGCACGGACAGGGCTCCACGAGCAGTACTTC. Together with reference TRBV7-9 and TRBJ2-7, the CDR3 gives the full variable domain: DTGVSQNPRHKITKRGQNVTFRCDPISEHNRLYWYRQTLGQGPEFLTYFQNEAQLEKSRLLSDRFSAERPKGSFSTLEIQRTEQGDSAMYLCASSLARTGLHEQYFGPGTRLTVT.

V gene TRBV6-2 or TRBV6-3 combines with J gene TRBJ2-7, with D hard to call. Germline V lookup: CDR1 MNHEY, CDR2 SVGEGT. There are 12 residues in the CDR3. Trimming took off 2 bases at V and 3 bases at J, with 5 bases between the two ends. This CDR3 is CASSYLLYEQYF. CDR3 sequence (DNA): TGTGCCAGCAGTTACCTTCTCTACGAGCAGTACTTC.

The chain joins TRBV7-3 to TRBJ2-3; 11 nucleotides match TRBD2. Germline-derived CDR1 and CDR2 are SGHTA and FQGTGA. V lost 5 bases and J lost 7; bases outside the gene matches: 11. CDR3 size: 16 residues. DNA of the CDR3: TGTGCCAGCAGCCCCATAGCGGGAGGGCCTTTGCATACGCAGTATTTT. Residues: CASSPIAGGPLHTQYF.

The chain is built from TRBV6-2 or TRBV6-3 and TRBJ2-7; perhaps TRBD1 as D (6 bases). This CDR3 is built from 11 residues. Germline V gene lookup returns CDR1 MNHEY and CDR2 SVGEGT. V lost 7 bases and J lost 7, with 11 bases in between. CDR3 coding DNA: TGTGCCAGCACCCACGGGACAGAGCAGTACTTC. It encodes CASTHGTEQYF.

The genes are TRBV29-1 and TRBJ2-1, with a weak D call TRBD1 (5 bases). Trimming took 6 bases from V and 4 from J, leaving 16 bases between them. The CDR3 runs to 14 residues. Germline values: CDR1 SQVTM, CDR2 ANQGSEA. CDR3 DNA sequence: TGCAGCGTAGCCAGGGTGATCAAGTACAATGAGCAGTTCTTC. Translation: CSVARVIKYNEQFF.

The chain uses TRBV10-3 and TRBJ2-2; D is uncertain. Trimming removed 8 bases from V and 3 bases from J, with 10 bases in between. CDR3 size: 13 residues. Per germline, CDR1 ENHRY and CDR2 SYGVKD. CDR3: CAIEPLDTGELFF. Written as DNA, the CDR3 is TGTGCCATCGAACCCCTCGACACCGGGGAGCTGTTTTTT.

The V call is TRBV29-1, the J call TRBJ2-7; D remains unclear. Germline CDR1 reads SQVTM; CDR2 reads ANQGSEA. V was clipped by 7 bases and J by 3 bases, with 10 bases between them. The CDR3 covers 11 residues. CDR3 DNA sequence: TGCAGCGCCCTAGGCAGCTACGAGCAGTACTTC. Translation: CSALGSYEQYF.

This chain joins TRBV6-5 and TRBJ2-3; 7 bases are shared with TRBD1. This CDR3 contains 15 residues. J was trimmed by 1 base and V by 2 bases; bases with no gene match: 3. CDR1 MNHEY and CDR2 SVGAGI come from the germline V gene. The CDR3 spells CASSYDRVGTDTQYF. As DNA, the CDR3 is TGTGCCAGCAGTTACGACAGGGTTGGCACAGATACGCAGTATTTT.

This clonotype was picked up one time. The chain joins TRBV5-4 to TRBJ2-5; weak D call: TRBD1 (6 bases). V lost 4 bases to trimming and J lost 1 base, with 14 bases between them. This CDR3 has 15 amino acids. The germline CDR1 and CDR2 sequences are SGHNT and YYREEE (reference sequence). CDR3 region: CASSPPQGVQETQYF. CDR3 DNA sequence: TGTGCCAGCAGCCCCCCACAGGGTGTCCAAGAGACCCAGTACTTC.

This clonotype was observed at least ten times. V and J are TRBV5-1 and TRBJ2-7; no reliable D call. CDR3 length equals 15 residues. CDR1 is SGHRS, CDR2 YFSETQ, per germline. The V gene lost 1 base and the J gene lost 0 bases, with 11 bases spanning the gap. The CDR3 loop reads CASSLRELNSYEQYF. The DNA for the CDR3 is TGCGCCAGCAGCTTGAGAGAGTTAAACTCCTACGAGCAGTACTTC. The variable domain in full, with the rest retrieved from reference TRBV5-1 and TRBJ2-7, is KAGVTQTPRYLIKTRGQQVTLSCSPISGHRSVSWYQQTPGQGLQFLFEYFSETQRNKGNFPGRFSGRQFSNSRSEMNVSTLELGDSALYLCASSLRELNSYEQYFGPGTRLTVT.

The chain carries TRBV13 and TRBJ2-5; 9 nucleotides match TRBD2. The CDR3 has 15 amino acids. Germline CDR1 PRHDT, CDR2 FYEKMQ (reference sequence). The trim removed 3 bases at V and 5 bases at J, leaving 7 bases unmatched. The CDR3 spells CASSFRREGPETQYF. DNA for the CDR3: TGTGCCAGCAGCTTCCGGCGGGAGGGCCCTGAGACCCAGTACTTC.

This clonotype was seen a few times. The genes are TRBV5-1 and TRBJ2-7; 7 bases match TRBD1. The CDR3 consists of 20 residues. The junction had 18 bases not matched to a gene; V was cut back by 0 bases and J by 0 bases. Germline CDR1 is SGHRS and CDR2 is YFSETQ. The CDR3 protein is CASSLAVSGTAMGSSYEQYF. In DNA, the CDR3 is TGCGCCAGCAGCTTGGCGGTATCCGGGACAGCGATGGGTAGCTCCTACGAGCAGTACTTC.

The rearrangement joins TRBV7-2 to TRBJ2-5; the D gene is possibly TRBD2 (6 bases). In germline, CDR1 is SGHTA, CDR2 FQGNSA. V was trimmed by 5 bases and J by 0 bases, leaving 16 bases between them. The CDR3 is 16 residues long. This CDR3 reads CASSRRLVSNQETQYF. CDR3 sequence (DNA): TGTGCCAGCAGCCGAAGACTAGTGTCCAACCAAGAGACCCAGTACTTC.

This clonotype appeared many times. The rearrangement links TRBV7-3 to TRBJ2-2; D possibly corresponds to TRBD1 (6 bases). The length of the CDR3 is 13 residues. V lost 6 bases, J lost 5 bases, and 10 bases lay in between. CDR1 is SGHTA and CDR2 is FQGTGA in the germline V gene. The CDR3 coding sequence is TGTGCCAGCAGGTCTCAGGGGACCGGGGAGCTGTTTTTT. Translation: CASRSQGTGELFF.

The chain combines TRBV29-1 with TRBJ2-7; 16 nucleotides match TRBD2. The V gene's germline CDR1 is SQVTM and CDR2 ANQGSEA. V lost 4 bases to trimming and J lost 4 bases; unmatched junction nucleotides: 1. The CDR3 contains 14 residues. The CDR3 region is CSVVGLAGGYEQYF. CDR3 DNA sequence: TGCAGCGTTGTGGGACTAGCGGGAGGGTACGAGCAGTACTTC.

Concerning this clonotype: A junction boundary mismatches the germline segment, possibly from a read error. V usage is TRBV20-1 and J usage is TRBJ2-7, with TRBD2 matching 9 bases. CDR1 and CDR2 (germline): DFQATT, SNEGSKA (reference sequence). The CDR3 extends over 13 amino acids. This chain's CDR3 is CSARSLAGFEEYF. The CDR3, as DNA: TGCAGTGCTCGGTCGCTAGCGGGATTCGAGGAGTACTTC.

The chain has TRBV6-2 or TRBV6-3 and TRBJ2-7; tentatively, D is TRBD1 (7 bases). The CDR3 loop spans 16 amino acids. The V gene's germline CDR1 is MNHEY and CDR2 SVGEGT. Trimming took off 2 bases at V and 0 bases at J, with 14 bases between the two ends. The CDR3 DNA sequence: TGTGCCAGCAGTTACGAACAGGGGAGGCCCTCCTACGAGCAGTACTTC. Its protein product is CASSYEQGRPSYEQYF.

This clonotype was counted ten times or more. The DNA for the CDR3 is TGTGCCAGCTTGCAGGGGGTTAATGAAAAACTGTTTTTT. The encoded protein is CASLQGVNEKLFF. The V and J genes are TRBV6-1 and TRBJ1-4; TRBD1 agrees at 7 bases. V shed 8 bases, J shed 4 bases, and the junction held 4 bases outside the gene matches. Per germline, CDR1 MNHNS and CDR2 SASEGT. This CDR3 has 13 amino acids.

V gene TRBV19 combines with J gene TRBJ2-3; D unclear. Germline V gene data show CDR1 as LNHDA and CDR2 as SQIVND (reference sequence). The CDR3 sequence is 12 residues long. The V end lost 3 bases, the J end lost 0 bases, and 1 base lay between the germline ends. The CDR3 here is CASSMSTDTQYF. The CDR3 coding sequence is TGTGCCAGTAGTATGAGCACAGATACGCAGTATTTT.

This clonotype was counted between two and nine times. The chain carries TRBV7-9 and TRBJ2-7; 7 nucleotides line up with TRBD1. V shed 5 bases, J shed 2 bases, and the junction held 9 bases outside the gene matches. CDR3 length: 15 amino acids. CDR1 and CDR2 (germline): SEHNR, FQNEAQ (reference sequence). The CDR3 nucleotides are TGTGCCAGCAGCCCCAAACAGGGGTCCGCCTACGAGCAGTACTTC. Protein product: CASSPKQGSAYEQYF.

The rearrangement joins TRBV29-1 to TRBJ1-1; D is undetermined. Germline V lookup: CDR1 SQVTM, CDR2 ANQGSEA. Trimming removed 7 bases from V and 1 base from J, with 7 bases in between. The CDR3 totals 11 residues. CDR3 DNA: TGCAGCGCTGTCAGGAACACTGAAGCTTTCTTT. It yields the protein CSAVRNTEAFF. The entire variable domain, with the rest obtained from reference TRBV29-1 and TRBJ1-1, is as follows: SAVISQKPSRDICQRGTSLTIQCQVDSQVTMMFWYRQQPGQSLTLIATANQGSEATYESGFVIDKFPISRPNLTFSTLTVSNMSPEDSSIYLCSAVRNTEAFFGQGTRLTVV.

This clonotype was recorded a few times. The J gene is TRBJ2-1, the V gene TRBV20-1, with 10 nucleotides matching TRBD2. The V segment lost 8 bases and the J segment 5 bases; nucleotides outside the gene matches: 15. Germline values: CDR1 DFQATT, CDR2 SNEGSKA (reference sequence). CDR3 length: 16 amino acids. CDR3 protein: CSPFGLSGRRNNEQFF. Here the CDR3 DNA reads TGCAGTCCATTTGGGCTTAGCGGGAGGAGAAACAATGAGCAGTTCTTC.

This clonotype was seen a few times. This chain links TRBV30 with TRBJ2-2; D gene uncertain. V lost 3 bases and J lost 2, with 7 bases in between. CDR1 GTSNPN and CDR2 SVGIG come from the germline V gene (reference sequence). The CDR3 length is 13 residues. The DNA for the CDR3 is TGTGCCTGGAGGACGTCAAACACCGGGGAGCTGTTTTTT. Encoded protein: CAWRTSNTGELFF.

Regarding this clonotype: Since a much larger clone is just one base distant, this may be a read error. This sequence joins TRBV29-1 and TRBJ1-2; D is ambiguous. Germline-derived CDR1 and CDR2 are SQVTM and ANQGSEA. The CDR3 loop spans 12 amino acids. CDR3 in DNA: TGCAGCGTTGGTGGAAGGTCCTATGGCGACACCTTC. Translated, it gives CSVGGRSYGDTF.

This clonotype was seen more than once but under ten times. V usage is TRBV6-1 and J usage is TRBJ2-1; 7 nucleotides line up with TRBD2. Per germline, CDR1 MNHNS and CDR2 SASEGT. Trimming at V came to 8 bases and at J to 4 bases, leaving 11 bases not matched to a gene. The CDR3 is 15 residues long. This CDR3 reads CASHLWGLPYNEQFF. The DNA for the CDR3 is TGTGCCAGCCACCTGTGGGGACTACCATACAATGAGCAGTTCTTC.

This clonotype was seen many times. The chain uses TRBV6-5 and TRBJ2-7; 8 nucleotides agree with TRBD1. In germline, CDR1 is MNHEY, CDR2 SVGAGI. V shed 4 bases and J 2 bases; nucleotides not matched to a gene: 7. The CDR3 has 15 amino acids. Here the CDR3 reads CASSFDRGFTYEQYF. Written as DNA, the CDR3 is TGTGCCAGCAGTTTCGACAGGGGTTTTACCTACGAGCAGTACTTC.

The CDR3 is CSAPQGLAANEQFF. The CDR3 DNA follows: TGCAGTGCTCCTCAAGGACTAGCGGCAAATGAGCAGTTCTTC. The V call is TRBV20-1, the J call TRBJ2-1; 10 bases match TRBD2. The CDR3 consists of 14 residues. CDR1 and CDR2 from the germline V gene are DFQATT and SNEGSKA (reference sequence). Trimming at V came to 5 bases and at J to 7 bases, leaving 8 bases not matched to a gene.

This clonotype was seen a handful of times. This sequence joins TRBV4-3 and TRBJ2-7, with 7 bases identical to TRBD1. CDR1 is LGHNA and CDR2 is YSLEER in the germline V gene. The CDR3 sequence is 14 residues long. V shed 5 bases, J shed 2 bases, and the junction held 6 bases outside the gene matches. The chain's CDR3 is CASSGRQGAYEQYF. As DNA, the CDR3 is TGCGCCAGCAGCGGCCGACAGGGAGCCTACGAGCAGTACTTC.